The clone carrying this T cell receptor (beta chain) was found a few times. The sample is drawn from a study of T cells in Graves' hyperthyroidism and ophthalmopathy. Study background: Peripheral blood sampling occurred at initial diagnosis, before any treatment.

RNA transcripts yielded amplified TCR beta CDR3 regions. The TCR CDR3 first-round RT-PCR relied on the HTBI primer set. TCRdb redid the calling of the multiplex PCR reads with MiXCR, one entry per CDR3 protein. The sample carries approximately 300,000 distinct CDR3 sequences, less than 20% recorded once. This CDR3 region has 14 residues. V was pared by 6 bases and J by 10 bases, with 10 bases of the junction left unmatched. From germline, CDR1 is ENHRY and CDR2 SYGVKD. The origin of this receptor is a man in his fifties with Graves' ophthalmopathy. The sample comprised blood. The genes are TRBV10-3 and TRBJ2-1; 9 bases fit TRBD2. CDR3 sequence reads: CAISDGGRVGEQFF. DNA for the CDR3: TGTGCCATCAGCGATGGCGGGAGGGTCGGCGAGCAGTTCTTC.